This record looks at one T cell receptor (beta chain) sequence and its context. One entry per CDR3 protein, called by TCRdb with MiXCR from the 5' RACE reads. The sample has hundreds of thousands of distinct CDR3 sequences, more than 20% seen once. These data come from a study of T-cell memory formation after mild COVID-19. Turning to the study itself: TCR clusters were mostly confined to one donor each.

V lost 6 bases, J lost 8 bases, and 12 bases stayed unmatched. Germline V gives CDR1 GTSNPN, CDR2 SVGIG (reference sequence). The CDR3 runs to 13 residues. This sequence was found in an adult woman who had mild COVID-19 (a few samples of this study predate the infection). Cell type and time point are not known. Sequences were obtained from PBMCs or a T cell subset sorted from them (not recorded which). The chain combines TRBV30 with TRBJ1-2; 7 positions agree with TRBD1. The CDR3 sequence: CACPPPGQWGYTF. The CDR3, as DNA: TGTGCCTGTCCCCCTCCGGGACAGTGGGGCTACACCTTC.